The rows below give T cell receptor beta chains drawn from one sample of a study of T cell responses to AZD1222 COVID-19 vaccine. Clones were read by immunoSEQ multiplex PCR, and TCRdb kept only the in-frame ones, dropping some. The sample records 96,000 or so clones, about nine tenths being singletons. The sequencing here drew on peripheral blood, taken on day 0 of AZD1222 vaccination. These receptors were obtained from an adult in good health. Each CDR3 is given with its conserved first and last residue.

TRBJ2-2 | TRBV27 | CASSLQLNTGELFF
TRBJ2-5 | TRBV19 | CASSGYRRQETQYF
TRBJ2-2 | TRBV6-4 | CASSDYGTGTYTGELFF
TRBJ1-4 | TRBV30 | CAWSAPGTGKEKLFF
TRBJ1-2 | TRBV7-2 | CASSLAAGSGEFYGYTF
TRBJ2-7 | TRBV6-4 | CASSDEGGLGVRLWSYEQYF
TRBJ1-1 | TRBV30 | CAWASMNTEAFF
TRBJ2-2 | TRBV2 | CASSDLAGGVGELFF
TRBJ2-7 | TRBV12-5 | CASGPGTGLEEQYF
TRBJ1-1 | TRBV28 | CASSGTTAEAFF
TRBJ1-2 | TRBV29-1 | CSVGLGVNYGYTF
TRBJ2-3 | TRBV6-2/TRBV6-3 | CASSRDLADTQYF
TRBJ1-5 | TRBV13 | CASSAGAGQPQHF
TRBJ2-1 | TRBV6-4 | CASSEGQGGYNEQFF
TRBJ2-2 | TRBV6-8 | CASGRETGELFF
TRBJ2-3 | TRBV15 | CATSSAGLAGGDTQYF
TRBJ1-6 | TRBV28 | CASSPGLLTLHF
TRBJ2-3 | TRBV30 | CAWNPKSTDTQYF
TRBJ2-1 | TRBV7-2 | CASSSYGRAGNEQFF
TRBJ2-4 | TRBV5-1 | CASSLEGTSGRVAKNIQYF
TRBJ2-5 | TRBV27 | CASSSSRHLQETQYF
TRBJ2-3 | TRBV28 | CASSPGQPGPTDTQYF
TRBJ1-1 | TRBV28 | CASSGAERGAEAFF
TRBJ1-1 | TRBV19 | CASVDLGPSTEAFF
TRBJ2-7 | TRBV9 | CASSSRGGYEQYF
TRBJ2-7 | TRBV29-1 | CSVQRGMGSSYEQYF
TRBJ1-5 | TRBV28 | CASSDRSNQPQHF
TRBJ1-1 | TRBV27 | CASSFKGRTEAFF
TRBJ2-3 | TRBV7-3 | CASSPRRGFADTQYF
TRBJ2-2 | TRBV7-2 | CASSLASGNTGELFF
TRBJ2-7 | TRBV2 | CASREGASGSIYEQYF
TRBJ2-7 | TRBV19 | CASSMGPDGTYEQYF
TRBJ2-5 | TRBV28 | CASSGGTAATQETQYF
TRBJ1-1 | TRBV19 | CASSIARGGAKNTEAFF
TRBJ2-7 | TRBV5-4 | CASSPSGKASYEQYF
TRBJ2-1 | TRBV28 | CASSLSGRGNEQFF
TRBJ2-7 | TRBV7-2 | CASSFSSGSGEQYF
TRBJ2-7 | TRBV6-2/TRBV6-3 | CASSYVGYEQYF
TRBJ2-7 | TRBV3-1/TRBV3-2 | CASSLQGGPYEQYF
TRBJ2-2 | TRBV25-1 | CASGGLASNTGELFF
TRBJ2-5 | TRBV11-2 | CASSSGQSLQETQYF
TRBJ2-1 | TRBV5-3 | CARSSLGFSYNEQFF
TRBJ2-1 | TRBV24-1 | CATSDQTDRAYNEQFF
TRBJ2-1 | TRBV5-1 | CASSLVAGESYNEQFF
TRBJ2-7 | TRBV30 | CAWGGGEQYF
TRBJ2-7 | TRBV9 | CASSVGRATDEQYF
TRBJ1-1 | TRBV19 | CASSFGTVEAFF
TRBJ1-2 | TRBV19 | CASSIGGDSYGYTF
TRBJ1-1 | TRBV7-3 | CASSSEQLTEAFF
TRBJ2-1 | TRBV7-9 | CASSRGSLVGESNEQFF
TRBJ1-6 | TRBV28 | CASSLVRDNSPLHF
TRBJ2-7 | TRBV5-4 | CASSPGGRSYEQYF
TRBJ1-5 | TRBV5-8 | CASSLGQGAGGNQPQHF
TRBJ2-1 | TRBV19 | CASSIPRTNEQFF
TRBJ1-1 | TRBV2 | CASSENPFGIGSTEAFF
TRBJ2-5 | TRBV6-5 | CASSSRQETQYF
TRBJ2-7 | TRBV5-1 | CASSLGAASYEQYF